Shown below are 3 T cell receptor beta chains from a single sample sequenced in a study of blood T cell repertoires in COVID-19. Profiled with immunoSEQ multiplex PCR; TCRdb holds only in-frame clones, not every one. This table holds around 360,000 clones, around 87% found once. Sample: peripheral blood. The source of these receptors is a woman under 40 with COVID-19, enrolled during active disease.

This chain connects TRBV27 to TRBJ2-3, with TRBD2 as a possible D gene (6 bases). Deletions cut 2 bases from V and 1 base from J, with 13 bases between. This CDR3 spans 16 amino acids. Germline V gene data show CDR1 as MNHEY and CDR2 as SMNVEV (reference sequence). Written as DNA, the CDR3 is TGTGCCAGCAGTTTACAGGCGGGACCTGGCACAGATACGCAGTATTTT. Protein product: CASSLQAGPGTDTQYF.

The gene calls are TRBV9 and TRBJ2-3; 12 bases are a match to TRBD2. This CDR3 contains 16 residues. The germline V gene encodes CDR1 SGDLS and CDR2 YYNGEE. J lost 4 bases, V lost 4 bases, and 7 bases had no gene match. The DNA of the CDR3 is TGTGCCAGCAGCCCCCTAGCGGGAGGGCCAGCAGATACGCAGTATTTT. Translating it yields CASSPLAGGPADTQYF.

With regard to this clone: Other DNA sequences in this specimen translate into the identical CDR3. CDR3 sequence reads: CASSSPTGNYGYTF. The DNA of the CDR3 is TGTGCCAGCAGTTCCCCCACAGGGAACTATGGCTACACCTTC. The V call is TRBV28, the J call TRBJ1-2, with D possibly being TRBD1 (6 bases). V lost 4 bases and J lost 2, with 11 bases in between. Per the germline V gene, CDR1 is MDHEN and CDR2 is SYDVKM. This CDR3 contains 14 residues.